This T cell receptor (beta chain) was observed in a study of shared clonotypes between healthy human individuals. Assay used: immunoSEQ multiplex PCR; TCRdb lists only in-frame clones, some missing. Among approximately 2.5 million clones listed, 80% to 95% were seen once. CDR3 length: 17 amino acids. Deletions cut 1 base from V and 4 bases from J, with 20 bases between. Germline V gives CDR1 MNHEY, CDR2 SMNVEV (reference sequence). Sequencing input: naive CD4+ T cells from PBMCs. The subset: CD45RA+ positively selected. The chain is built from TRBV27 and TRBJ2-7, with unresolved D. The clonotype was recovered from a young man in good health. Some clones in this sample may be carry-over from other donors' samples. This CDR3 reads CASSLYPSAALGYEQYF. The CDR3, as DNA: TGTGCCAGCAGTTTATACCCCTCTGCGGCCCTTGGGTACGAGCAGTACTTC.